Listed here are 29 T cell receptor beta chains from one sample, sequenced in a study of T cells after posttransplantation cyclophosphamide. Profiling relied on immunoSEQ multiplex PCR, and the TCRdb table lists in-frame clones only, not all of them. The sample contains more than 30,000 clones, none of them singletons. The sequenced sample was PBMCs. These receptors came from a girl aged 10 to 17 in good health, CMV-negative, and a related stem cell transplant donor.

CDR3 residues: CASSDDGRASYEQYF. As DNA, the CDR3 is TGTGCCAGCAGTGATGACGGGAGGGCCTCCTACGAGCAGTACTTC. The chain couples TRBV2 to TRBJ2-7; TRBD2 matches at 8 bases. Trimming took 3 bases from V and 0 from J; bases not matched to a gene: 4. The CDR3 is made up of 15 amino acids. The germline gives CDR1 SNHLY, CDR2 FYNNEI.

The genes are TRBV7-8 and TRBJ2-3; D is unclear. V was shortened by 5 bases and J by 2 bases, with 5 bases between the two germline ends. The CDR3 extends over 12 amino acids. CDR1 and CDR2 (germline): SGHVS, FQNEAQ. CDR3 nucleotide sequence: TGTGCCAGCAGCCTTTACACAGATACGCAGTATTTT. Translation gives CASSLYTDTQYF.

The sample holds many counts of this clone. V usage is TRBV21-1 and J usage is TRBJ2-7; the D segment call TRBD1 is taken from the table without a DNA check. TRBV21-1 is a pseudogene locus. This CDR3 has 16 residues. CDR3 amino acids: CASSKATQGDTYEQYF. CDR3 in DNA: TGTGCCAGCAGCAAAGCCACGCAGGGGGATACCTACGAGCAGTACTTC.

This clone showed up just a few times. The chain recombines TRBV25-1 with TRBJ2-3, with no clear D. CDR3 size: 16 residues. Germline-derived CDR1 and CDR2 are MGHDK and SYGVNS. V lost 1 base and J 4 bases, leaving 15 bases between the germline ends. CDR3 coding DNA: TGTGCCAGCAGTGAATTAATGACTCTATCCCCAGATACGCAGTATTTT. Translation: CASSELMTLSPDTQYF.

Many counts were recorded for this clone. The chain carries TRBV5-8 and TRBJ2-7; 9 bases map to TRBD1. CDR1 and CDR2 from the germline V gene are SGHTS and YDEGEE. Trimming at V came to 0 bases and at J to 5 bases, leaving 6 bases not matched to a gene. This CDR3 is 15 amino acids long. CDR3 sequence: CASSLDRGRGDEQYF. In DNA form, the CDR3 reads TGTGCCAGCAGCTTGGACAGGGGGCGAGGGGACGAGCAGTACTTC. Together with reference TRBV5-8 and TRBJ2-7, the CDR3 gives the full variable domain: EAGVTQSPTHLIKTRGQQATLRCSPISGHTSVYWYQQALGLGLQFLLWYDEGEERNRGNFPPRFSGRQFPNYSSELNVNALELEDSALYLCASSLDRGRGDEQYFGPGTRLTVT.

This chain connects TRBV5-1 to TRBJ2-7; 14 bases fit TRBD2. V shed 4 bases, J shed 0 bases, and the junction held 6 bases outside the gene matches. The germline gives CDR1 SGHRS, CDR2 YFSETQ. This CDR3 spans 17 amino acids. This CDR3 reads CASSPRTSGGTSYEQYF. CDR3 in DNA: TGCGCCAGCAGCCCAAGGACTAGCGGGGGGACCTCCTACGAGCAGTACTTC. Full variable domain (outside the CDR3, taken from reference TRBV5-1 and TRBJ2-7): KAGVTQTPRYLIKTRGQQVTLSCSPISGHRSVSWYQQTPGQGLQFLFEYFSETQRNKGNFPGRFSGRQFSNSRSEMNVSTLELGDSALYLCASSPRTSGGTSYEQYFGPGTRLTVT.

This clone has ten or more counts. V usage is TRBV6-6 and J usage is TRBJ2-5; 7 positions agree with TRBD2. The CDR3 extends over 14 amino acids. Germline CDR1 MNHNY, CDR2 SVGAGI (reference sequence). The ends lost 0 bases at V and 4 bases at J; junction bases unmatched: 2. For the CDR3, the DNA is TGTGCCAGCAGTTACTCGACTAGCTCAGAGACCCAGTACTTC. Amino acid sequence: CASSYSTSSETQYF.

This clone was recorded many times. This CDR3 is CASSVSGQGSSPLHF. In DNA form, the CDR3 reads TGTGCCAGCAGTGTTTCGGGACAGGGAAGTTCACCCCTCCACTTT. This chain links TRBV6-1 with TRBJ1-6, with 9 bases lining up with TRBD1. V shed 4 bases and J 9 bases; nucleotides not matched to a gene: 7. CDR3 length equals 15 residues. Germline lookup yields CDR1 MNHNS and CDR2 SASEGT.

The chain couples TRBV5-6 to TRBJ2-3; 7 bases fit TRBD1. The CDR3 spans 17 residues. Germline assignment: CDR1 SGHDT and CDR2 YYEEEE. V lost 2 bases and J lost 2; bases outside the gene matches: 11. CDR3 residues: CASSFRAPGGTTDTQYF. In DNA form, the CDR3 reads TGTGCCAGCAGCTTTAGGGCTCCAGGGGGTACCACAGATACGCAGTATTTT.

This clone was recorded a few times. The V gene is TRBV4-1, the J gene TRBJ2-4; 10 positions match TRBD2. Germline assignment: CDR1 MGHRA and CDR2 YSYEKL. This CDR3 has 19 residues. The V gene end was trimmed by 5 bases and the J gene end by 3 bases; junction bases not matched to a gene: 16. The CDR3, as DNA: TGCGCCAGCAGCTTCATCGGACTAGCGGAAAAGGAGGGCAAAAACATTCAGTACTTC. Translated: CASSFIGLAEKEGKNIQYF.

The V call is TRBV4-1, the J call TRBJ2-2; 9 bases fit TRBD1. The CDR3 spans 15 residues. The J segment lost 4 bases and the V segment lost 6 bases, leaving 6 bases of the junction unmatched. Germline V gives CDR1 MGHRA, CDR2 YSYEKL. CDR3 region: CASSPGQGFTGELFF. The CDR3 coding sequence is TGCGCCAGCAGTCCGGGACAGGGATTCACCGGGGAGCTGTTTTTT.

This clone was seen at least ten times. The V call is TRBV10-1, the J call TRBJ2-7, with 9 nucleotides matching TRBD2. Looked up from germline, CDR1 is WNHNN and CDR2 is SYGVQD (reference sequence). The V and J ends lost 0 bases and 6 bases, in that order; junction bases with no gene match: 6. The CDR3 is 15 amino acids. The DNA for the CDR3 is TGCGCCAGCAGTGAGTCAGCGGGAGGAATAGTCGAGCAGTACTTC. Protein: CASSESAGGIVEQYF.

This clone came up many times. The rearrangement joins TRBV7-6 to TRBJ1-1; TRBD1 might be the D (5 bases). V lost 3 bases and J 4 bases, leaving 12 bases between the germline ends. This CDR3 spans 14 amino acids. Germline V lookup: CDR1 SGHVS, CDR2 FNYEAQ. CDR3 amino acids: CASSLYGGSTEAFF. CDR3 sequence (DNA): TGTGCCAGCAGCTTGTACGGGGGAAGCACTGAAGCTTTCTTT.

In its sample, this clone was seen many times. The rearrangement joins TRBV5-1 to TRBJ2-6; D remains unclear. Germline CDR1 and CDR2: SGHRS and YFSETQ. The CDR3 spans 15 residues. V was trimmed by 0 bases and J by 0 bases, leaving 4 bases between them. The CDR3, as DNA: TGCGCCAGCAGCTTGGGGAGCTCTGGGGCCAACGTCCTGACTTTC. This codes for CASSLGSSGANVLTF.

This clone was observed at least ten times. The chain carries TRBV10-3 and TRBJ2-6; perhaps TRBD1 as D (6 bases). This CDR3 is built from 15 residues. Germline CDR1 ENHRY, CDR2 SYGVKD. V was pared by 7 bases and J by 1 base, with 11 bases between. The CDR3 sequence is CAITEGVSGANVLTF. CDR3 sequence (DNA): TGTGCCATCACCGAGGGGGTATCTGGGGCCAACGTCCTGACTTTC.

In this sample, this clone turned up many times. This chain connects TRBV5-5 to TRBJ1-4; D gene ambiguous. Germline V CDR1 and CDR2: SGHKS, YYEKEE (reference sequence). V lost 0 bases and J 0 bases, leaving 6 bases between the germline ends. The CDR3 is 15 amino acids. The CDR3 reads CASSLDIATNEKLFF. CDR3 nucleotide sequence: TGTGCCAGCAGCTTGGATATTGCAACTAATGAAAAACTGTTTTTT.

This clone showed up many times. The chain uses TRBV28 and TRBJ2-7; 8 bases align to TRBD1. V dropped 7 bases and J dropped 4; count of bases not matched to a gene: 9. The germline gives CDR1 MDHEN, CDR2 SYDVKM. This CDR3 is 14 amino acids long. CDR3 amino acids: CASKSAGGGYEQYF. The DNA for the CDR3 is TGTGCCAGCAAATCTGCAGGGGGCGGGTACGAGCAGTACTTC.

This clone was seen at least ten times. Distinct nucleotide sequences in the sample also encode this CDR3. The V call is TRBV27, the J call TRBJ1-5, with unresolved D. CDR1 is MNHEY and CDR2 is SMNVEV in the germline V gene (reference sequence). The CDR3 extends over 15 amino acids. V was shortened by 2 bases and J by 0 bases, with 8 bases between the two germline ends. The CDR3 nucleotides are TGTGCCAGCAGTTTAAAGCCTTATAGCAATCAGCCCCAGCATTTT. Translated, it gives CASSLKPYSNQPQHF.

In its sample, this clone was seen many times. CDR3: CASSYHDRDNSYEQYF. The CDR3 DNA is TGTGCCAGCAGTTACCACGACCGGGACAACTCCTACGAGCAGTACTTC. The gene calls are TRBV2 and TRBJ2-7, with D possibly matching TRBD1 (6 bases). CDR3 length: 16 residues. V lost 5 bases and J 0 bases, leaving 17 bases between the germline ends. Looked up from germline, CDR1 is SNHLY and CDR2 is FYNNEI.

This chain uses TRBV7-2 with TRBJ2-2; D possibly corresponds to TRBD2 (6 bases). The CDR3 has 18 amino acids. V lost 1 base, J lost 6 bases, and 21 bases lay in between. The germline gives CDR1 SGHTA, CDR2 FQGNSA. As DNA, the CDR3 is TGTGCCAGCAGCTTAGTTAGGTCGAGCGGGCGACGACCCGGGGAGCTGTTTTTT. Translation gives CASSLVRSSGRRPGELFF.

J is TRBJ2-5 and V is TRBV29-1; a possible D gene is TRBD1 (6 bases). Trimming left V 5 bases short and J 5 bases short, with 12 bases between. Per the germline V gene, CDR1 is SQVTM and CDR2 is ANQGSEA. This CDR3 comprises 12 residues. The CDR3 spells CSVPQGAETQYF. CDR3 bases: TGCAGCGTTCCACAGGGTGCGGAGACCCAGTACTTC. The whole variable domain, remainder taken from reference TRBV29-1 and TRBJ2-5, is SAVISQKPSRDICQRGTSLTIQCQVDSQVTMMFWYRQQPGQSLTLIATANQGSEATYESGFVIDKFPISRPNLTFSTLTVSNMSPEDSSIYLCSVPQGAETQYFGPGTRLLVL.

V usage is TRBV25-1 and J usage is TRBJ2-3; D may be TRBD1 (5 bases). Trimming removed 3 bases from V and 2 bases from J, with 9 bases in between. This CDR3 contains 14 residues. Per the germline V gene, CDR1 is MGHDK and CDR2 is SYGVNS. This CDR3 reads CASSERQPTDTQYF. The CDR3 DNA reads as TGTGCCAGCAGTGAGAGACAGCCCACAGATACGCAGTATTTT.

A few counts support this clone. V and J are TRBV9 and TRBJ1-1; D not certain. Trimming shortened V by 0 bases and J by 3 bases, and 9 bases separated the two germline ends. The CDR3 runs 14 residues. Germline values: CDR1 SGDLS, CDR2 YYNGEE. CDR3 region: CASSVEVRDTEAFF. The CDR3 coding sequence is TGTGCCAGCAGCGTAGAAGTGCGGGACACTGAAGCTTTCTTT.

The sample holds many counts of this clone. CDR3 sequence reads: CASSLLEGTQYF. The CDR3 nucleotides read TGTGCCAGCAGCTTGCTAGAGGGTACGCAGTATTTT. The chain employs TRBV7-2 and TRBJ2-3, with D possibly matching TRBD2 (5 bases). Per germline, CDR1 SGHTA and CDR2 FQGNSA. This CDR3 comprises 12 residues. V was clipped by 3 bases and J by 8 bases, with 9 bases between them.

This clone was found many times. The J gene is TRBJ2-7, the V gene TRBV19; 7 nucleotides line up with TRBD1. The V gene's germline CDR1 is LNHDA and CDR2 SQIVND (reference sequence). The CDR3 is made up of 14 amino acids. After removal of 5 bases from V and 4 bases from J, the junction contained 8 bases not matched to a gene. In DNA, the CDR3 is TGTGCCAGTAGTCTGTCCGGGACAGTGTACGAGCAGTACTTC. Its translation is CASSLSGTVYEQYF.

In this sample, this clone turned up many times. This chain connects TRBV9 to TRBJ2-2, with D possibly TRBD2 on 7 matching bases. Germline V gene lookup returns CDR1 SGDLS and CDR2 YYNGEE. The CDR3 is made up of 16 amino acids. V dropped 0 bases and J dropped 7 bases, with 16 bases sitting between them. The CDR3 DNA reads as TGTGCCAGCAGCGTAGGGGGCTCAGGGGAGGGCGGGGAGCTGTTTTTT. This translates into CASSVGGSGEGGELFF.

This clone was counted ten times or more. The CDR3 sequence: CASSWGQLAKNIQYF. The CDR3 bases are TGTGCCAGCAGCTGGGGACAGTTAGCCAAAAACATTCAGTACTTC. The chain recombines TRBV7-6 with TRBJ2-4, with TRBD1 matching 7 bases. V lost 4 bases, J lost 0 bases, and 3 bases stayed unmatched. Germline V gene lookup returns CDR1 SGHVS and CDR2 FNYEAQ. This CDR3 has 15 amino acids.

The chain carries TRBV7-9 and TRBJ1-1; 10 bases line up with TRBD1. The CDR3 is 16 residues long. Germline values: CDR1 SEHNR, CDR2 FQNEAQ (reference sequence). V was clipped by 6 bases and J by 5 bases; unmatched bases: 12. CDR3 in amino acids: CASSPIPGQGRTEAFF. The CDR3 DNA is TGTGCCAGCAGTCCTATCCCGGGACAGGGGCGAACTGAAGCTTTCTTT.

This clone was picked up many times. V and J are TRBV9 and TRBJ2-2; 7 bases line up with TRBD1. J gave up 5 bases and V 3 bases, and 13 bases lay outside the gene matches. The germline V gene encodes CDR1 SGDLS and CDR2 YYNGEE. The CDR3 covers 17 residues. The CDR3 DNA follows: TGTGCCAGCAGCGGGGGATCTTACAGGGGAATGACCGGGGAGCTGTTTTTT. It codes for CASSGGSYRGMTGELFF.